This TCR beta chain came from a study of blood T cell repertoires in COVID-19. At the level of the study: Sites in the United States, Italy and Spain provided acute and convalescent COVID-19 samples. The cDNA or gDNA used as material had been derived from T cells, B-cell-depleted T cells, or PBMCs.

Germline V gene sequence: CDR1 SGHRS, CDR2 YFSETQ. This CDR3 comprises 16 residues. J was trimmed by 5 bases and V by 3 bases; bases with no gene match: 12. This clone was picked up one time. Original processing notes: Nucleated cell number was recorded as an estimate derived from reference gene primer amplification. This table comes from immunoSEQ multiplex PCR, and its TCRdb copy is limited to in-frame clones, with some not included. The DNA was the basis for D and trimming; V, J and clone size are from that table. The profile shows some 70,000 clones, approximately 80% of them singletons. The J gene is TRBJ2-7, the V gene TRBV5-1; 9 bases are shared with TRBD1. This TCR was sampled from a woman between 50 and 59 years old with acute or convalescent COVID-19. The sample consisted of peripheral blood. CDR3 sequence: CASSSTGTGPPHEQYF. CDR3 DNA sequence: TGCGCCAGCAGCTCTACCGGGACAGGGCCACCCCACGAGCAGTACTTC. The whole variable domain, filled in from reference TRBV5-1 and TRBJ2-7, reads KAGVTQTPRYLIKTRGQQVTLSCSPISGHRSVSWYQQTPGQGLQFLFEYFSETQRNKGNFPGRFSGRQFSNSRSEMNVSTLELGDSALYLCASSSTGTGPPHEQYFGPGTRLTVT.